These 30 T cell receptor beta chains were sequenced from one sample in a study of OX40 agonist ivuxolimab in advanced cancers. Sequenced by immunoSEQ multiplex PCR; TCRdb stores in-frame clones only, minus some. The table has 15,000 to 20,000 clones, around 67% seen once. This specimen was CD4+ or CD8+ T cells sorted from blood, taken in a trial of the OX40 agonist ivuxolimab. The source of these receptors is an adult with an advanced solid tumor such as melanoma, head and neck, liver or kidney cancer.

As for this clone: A read error may be the cause here, since a much bigger clone is one base away. The same CDR3 arises from other DNA sequences in this sample as well. V is TRBV21-1 and J is TRBJ1-5. TRBV21-1 is designated a pseudogene. The CDR3 is 14 amino acids. The CDR3 bases are TGTGCCAGCAGTACAGTCATTAGCAACCAGCCCCAGCATTTT. It encodes CASSTVISNQPQHF.

The chain links TRBV11-2 to TRBJ1-4; the D gene is possibly TRBD1 (6 bases). The CDR3 is made up of 14 amino acids. The ends were cut back, 5 bases at V and 7 bases at J, with 14 bases in the middle. Germline-derived CDR1 and CDR2 are SGHAT and FQNNGV. The CDR3 DNA reads TGTGCCAGCAGCGGGGGCGCACCCGTTGAAAAACTGTTTTTT. Amino acid sequence: CASSGGAPVEKLFF. Full variable domain (remainder filled in from reference TRBV11-2 and TRBJ1-4): EAGVAQSPRYKIIEKRQSVAFWCNPISGHATLYWYQQILGQGPKLLIQFQNNGVVDDSQLPKDRFSAERLKGVDSTLKIQPAKLEDSAVYLCASSGGAPVEKLFFGSGTQLSVL.

The V gene is TRBV29-1, the J gene TRBJ2-4; 7 bases line up with TRBD2. The junction had 3 bases not matched to a gene; V was cut back by 4 bases and J by 0 bases. There are 14 residues in the CDR3. Germline lookup yields CDR1 SQVTM and CDR2 ANQGSEA. DNA for the CDR3: TGCAGCGTTGTTGGGGGGGTAGCCAAAAACATTCAGTACTTC. Its protein is CSVVGGVAKNIQYF.

This clone was counted a few times. The genes are TRBV30 and TRBJ2-1; 7 bases fit TRBD2. Germline CDR1 and CDR2: GTSNPN and SVGIG (reference sequence). This CDR3 contains 12 residues. Trimming removed 5 bases from V and 5 bases from J; junction bases left unmatched: 3. The CDR3 DNA is TGTGCCTGGGGGAGGGATAACAATGAGCAGTTCTTC. Protein sequence: CAWGRDNNEQFF.

The V and J genes are TRBV11-2 and TRBJ2-3; 8 bases map to TRBD1. CDR1 is SGHAT, CDR2 FQNNGV, per germline. This CDR3 comprises 15 residues. V lost 2 bases, J lost 5 bases, and 6 bases stayed unmatched. The CDR3 is CASSLRAGGEDTQYF. CDR3 nucleotide sequence: TGTGCCAGCAGCTTACGGGCAGGGGGCGAAGATACGCAGTATTTT.

V usage is TRBV5-4 and J usage is TRBJ2-2; 8 nucleotides line up with TRBD2. Germline V CDR1 and CDR2: SGHNT, YYREEE (reference sequence). J gave up 6 bases and V 0 bases, and 4 bases lay outside the gene matches. CDR3 size: 15 residues. The CDR3 sequence is CASSLGAGESGELFF. The CDR3 region has the DNA TGTGCCAGCAGCTTGGGAGCGGGAGAATCCGGGGAGCTGTTTTTT.

CDR3 DNA: TGCGCCAGCAGCCTAGGACAGGGGGATCAGCCCCAGCATTTT. Protein sequence: CASSLGQGDQPQHF. This chain connects TRBV5-1 to TRBJ1-5, with 10 bases fitting TRBD1. This CDR3 contains 14 residues. Losses at the gene ends were 4 bases for V and 5 bases for J; bases not matched to a gene: 3. From germline, CDR1 is SGHRS and CDR2 YFSETQ.

This clone was seen a few times. This chain uses TRBV6-5 with TRBJ2-7; D may correspond to TRBD1 or TRBD2 (5 bases each). CDR3 size: 16 residues. CDR1 is MNHEY and CDR2 is SVGAGI in the germline V gene. V shed 0 bases and J shed 0 bases, with 12 bases lying between them. The DNA of the CDR3 is TGTGCCAGCAGTTACTCGACGGGGACCTTCTCCTACGAGCAGTACTTC. As protein: CASSYSTGTFSYEQYF.

The rearrangement uses TRBV5-1 and TRBJ2-7; D is unresolved. This CDR3 region has 13 residues. Deletions cut 0 bases from V and 3 bases from J, with 7 bases between. Germline CDR1 reads SGHRS; CDR2 reads YFSETQ. The CDR3 reads CASSLASDYEQYF. The CDR3 DNA reads TGCGCCAGCAGCTTGGCCAGCGACTACGAGCAGTACTTC.

A few counts support this clone. The V and J genes are TRBV27 and TRBJ1-1; 11 positions agree with TRBD1. V gave up 3 bases and J gave up 5 bases; unmatched junction bases: 5. The CDR3 has 15 amino acids. Germline CDR1 is MNHEY and CDR2 is SMNVEV (reference sequence). Here the CDR3 reads CASSLDRGLETEAFF. CDR3 nucleotides: TGTGCCAGCAGTTTGGACAGGGGGCTGGAGACTGAAGCTTTCTTT.

The V call is TRBV7-3, the J call TRBJ1-1; the match to TRBD1 covers 7 bases. Per the germline V gene, CDR1 is SGHTA and CDR2 is FQGTGA. The CDR3 extends over 14 amino acids. The V segment lost 5 bases and the J segment 4 bases; nucleotides outside the gene matches: 7. CDR3 in DNA: TGTGCCAGCAGCGAACGACAGGGCCCCACTGAAGCTTTCTTT. Protein product: CASSERQGPTEAFF.

The chain carries TRBV13 and TRBJ1-1, with a possible D match to TRBD1 (5 bases). CDR1 and CDR2 from the germline V gene are PRHDT and FYEKMQ (reference sequence). Trimming left V 10 bases short and J 2 bases short, with 23 bases between. The CDR3 extends over 16 amino acids. This chain's CDR3 is CATDSIEEGINTEAFF. In DNA, the CDR3 is TGTGCCACCGACTCGATCGAAGAGGGGATTAACACTGAAGCTTTCTTT.

The rearrangement uses TRBV9 and TRBJ1-1; no firm D call. Deletions cut 3 bases from V and 1 base from J, with 7 bases between. This CDR3 region has 13 residues. The germline CDR1 and CDR2 sequences are SGDLS and YYNGEE. CDR3 protein: CASSGGTNTEAFF. For the CDR3, the DNA is TGTGCCAGCAGCGGGGGAACGAACACTGAAGCTTTCTTT.

This chain joins TRBV2 and TRBJ1-2; D gene ambiguous. Germline V CDR1 and CDR2: SNHLY, FYNNEI. V lost 0 bases to trimming and J lost 5 bases, with 13 bases between them. The CDR3 runs 15 residues. CDR3 region: CASSEARNSGYGYTF. The CDR3 region has the DNA TGTGCCAGCAGTGAAGCCCGGAACAGCGGTTATGGCTACACCTTC.

The gene calls are TRBV28 and TRBJ2-1, with TRBD1 matching over 8 bases. Germline CDR1 reads MDHEN; CDR2 reads SYDVKM. There are 14 residues in the CDR3. Germline trimming cut 7 bases from V and 7 bases from J; bases unmatched to any gene: 9. The CDR3 is CASTPRTGRNEQFF. The CDR3, as DNA: TGTGCCAGCACCCCCCGGACAGGGAGGAATGAGCAGTTCTTC.

This clone has more than one count but fewer than ten. V and J are TRBV29-1 and TRBJ1-1, with D hard to call. The length of the CDR3 is 13 residues. Looked up from germline, CDR1 is SQVTM and CDR2 is ANQGSEA. Trimming removed 5 bases at V and 6 bases at J, with 16 bases between. The CDR3 DNA follows: TGCAGCGTTCCCCAACAGACCCGTCCTGAAGCTTTCTTT. This encodes CSVPQQTRPEAFF.

This clone has only a few counts. For the CDR3, the DNA is TGTGCCAGTAGTATAATGGCGGCAGATACGCAGTATTTT. It yields the protein CASSIMAADTQYF. J is TRBJ2-3 and V is TRBV19; D is ambiguous. This CDR3 has 13 residues. Trimming took 2 bases from V and 4 from J, leaving 7 bases between them. The germline CDR1 and CDR2 sequences are LNHDA and SQIVND (reference sequence).

This chain links TRBV10-2 with TRBJ1-2, with D unclear. CDR1 is WSHSY and CDR2 is SAAADI in the germline V gene. Trimming pared 2 bases from V and 0 bases from J, leaving 7 bases between. This CDR3 has 14 residues. The CDR3 sequence: CASSEAGANYGYTF. The CDR3 coding sequence is TGCGCCAGCAGTGAGGCCGGGGCTAACTATGGCTACACCTTC.

The genes are TRBV7-9 and TRBJ2-3; D is uncertain. The CDR3 has 13 residues. V gave up 3 bases and J gave up 1 base, with 5 bases separating them. Germline V gene lookup returns CDR1 SEHNR and CDR2 FQNEAQ (reference sequence). This CDR3 is CASSFVRTDTQYF. CDR3 nucleotide sequence: TGTGCCAGCAGCTTTGTCCGCACAGATACGCAGTATTTT.

V gene TRBV7-6 combines with J gene TRBJ1-2; 10 bases match TRBD1. The J segment lost 6 bases and the V segment lost 2 bases, leaving 12 bases of the junction unmatched. Looked up from germline, CDR1 is SGHVS and CDR2 is FNYEAQ. The CDR3 extends over 17 amino acids. CDR3 in amino acids: CASSLTDGTGVEDGYTF. DNA for the CDR3: TGTGCCAGCAGCTTAACGGACGGGACAGGGGTTGAGGATGGCTACACCTTC.

The genes are TRBV11-2 and TRBJ2-1; D might be TRBD1 (6 bases). The CDR3 is made up of 16 amino acids. Trimming pared 7 bases from V and 5 bases from J, leaving 21 bases between. The V gene's germline CDR1 is SGHAT and CDR2 FQNNGV. The CDR3 DNA sequence: TGTGCCAGCACCACCCACGGGGACATACAGGACAATGAGCAGTTCTTC. Translation gives CASTTHGDIQDNEQFF.

This clone was seen only a few times. The V and J genes are TRBV2 and TRBJ1-5; 8 bases fit TRBD1. The CDR3 sequence is 16 residues long. V trimming: 6 bases; J trimming: 0 bases; junction bases outside the gene matches: 7. Germline V lookup: CDR1 SNHLY, CDR2 FYNNEI. The CDR3 loop reads CASSPGRGPSNQPQHF. In DNA form, the CDR3 reads TGTGCCAGCAGCCCCGGCAGGGGGCCTAGCAATCAGCCCCAGCATTTT. The entire variable domain, with the rest obtained from reference TRBV2 and TRBJ1-5, is as follows: EPEVTQTPSHQVTQMGQEVILRCVPISNHLYFYWYRQILGQKVEFLVSFYNNEISEKSEIFDDQFSVERPDGSNFTLKIRSTKLEDSAMYFCASSPGRGPSNQPQHFGDGTRLSIL.

This chain connects TRBV27 to TRBJ2-7, with D possibly matching TRBD2 (6 bases). Germline CDR1 reads MNHEY; CDR2 reads SMNVEV (reference sequence). This CDR3 comprises 14 residues. The V gene lost 8 bases and the J gene lost 6 bases, with 20 bases spanning the gap. DNA of the CDR3: TGTGCCAGCCAACTGGGGGGTGCCTTAGGCGAGCAGTACTTC. This encodes CASQLGGALGEQYF.

By its share, this clone is medium-sized. V and J are TRBV15 and TRBJ2-7; a weak D match, TRBD2 (7 bases). Germline CDR1 and CDR2: LNHNV and YYDKDF (reference sequence). The ends were cut back, 3 bases at V and 12 bases at J, with 15 bases in the middle. CDR3 length: 12 amino acids. CDR3 bases: TGTGCCACCAGCAGCGGGGGAGGGGGTCCGTACTTC. Translated, it gives CATSSGGGGPYF.

The J gene is TRBJ2-7, the V gene TRBV19; 7 bases are a match to TRBD1. Germline values: CDR1 LNHDA, CDR2 SQIVND (reference sequence). The V gene end was trimmed by 3 bases and the J gene end by 6 bases; junction bases not matched to a gene: 2. The CDR3 length is 12 residues. The CDR3 protein is CASSIPGGEQYF. The CDR3, as DNA: TGTGCCAGTAGTATCCCAGGGGGCGAGCAGTACTTC.

The chain couples TRBV5-6 to TRBJ2-1, with TRBD2 matching over 9 bases. The germline gives CDR1 SGHDT, CDR2 YYEEEE. The CDR3 runs to 15 residues. The V gene end was trimmed by 2 bases and the J gene end by 7 bases; junction bases not matched to a gene: 7. CDR3 in DNA: TGTGCCAGCAGCTTAGGCGGGAGGGCCGGTAATGAGCAGTTCTTC. It encodes CASSLGGRAGNEQFF.

The chain uses TRBV7-8 and TRBJ2-5, with D uncertain. The DNA end lines up better with TRBJ2-7; the J call may be wrong. The CDR3 sequence is 14 residues long. The V gene's germline CDR1 is SGHVS and CDR2 FQNEAQ. The chain's CDR3 is CASSSLDLNYEQYF. CDR3 sequence (DNA): TGTGCCAGCAGCTCCCTGGACCTTAACTACGAGCAGTACTTC.

The rearrangement uses TRBV28 and TRBJ2-1, with 7 bases that match TRBD2. J was trimmed by 8 bases and V by 2 bases; bases with no gene match: 15. Germline V CDR1 and CDR2: MDHEN, SYDVKM. The CDR3 has 17 residues. CDR3 DNA sequence: TGTGCCAGCAGTTTAAGTACTAGCGCCCCGTCGGGCGATGAGCAGTTCTTC. Translation: CASSLSTSAPSGDEQFF. The full variable domain, rest sourced from reference TRBV28 and TRBJ2-1, is DVKVTQSSRYLVKRTGEKVFLECVQDMDHENMFWYRQDPGLGLRLIYFSYDVKMKEKGDIPEGYSVSREKKERFSLILESASTNQTSMYLCASSLSTSAPSGDEQFFGPGTRLTVL.

This chain uses TRBV28 with TRBJ1-1, with D uncertain. Germline V gene lookup returns CDR1 MDHEN and CDR2 SYDVKM. Deletions cut 6 bases from V and 0 bases from J, with 11 bases between. The CDR3 extends over 14 amino acids. The chain's CDR3 is CASREGAMNTEAFF. The DNA for the CDR3 is TGTGCCAGCAGGGAGGGAGCTATGAACACTGAAGCTTTCTTT.

V and J are TRBV19 and TRBJ2-7; 9 bases are shared with TRBD1. The CDR3 contains 13 residues. The germline V gene has CDR1 LNHDA and CDR2 SQIVND (reference sequence). The J segment lost 5 bases and the V segment lost 5 bases, leaving 4 bases of the junction unmatched. For the CDR3, the DNA is TGTGCCAGTAGTCCTAGACAGGGGGACGAGCAGTACTTC. Translated, it gives CASSPRQGDEQYF. Together with reference TRBV19 and TRBJ2-7, the CDR3 gives the full variable domain: DGGITQSPKYLFRKEGQNVTLSCEQNLNHDAMYWYRQDPGQGLRLIYYSQIVNDFQKGDIAEGYSVSREKKESFPLTVTSAQKNPTAFYLCASSPRQGDEQYFGPGTRLTVT.